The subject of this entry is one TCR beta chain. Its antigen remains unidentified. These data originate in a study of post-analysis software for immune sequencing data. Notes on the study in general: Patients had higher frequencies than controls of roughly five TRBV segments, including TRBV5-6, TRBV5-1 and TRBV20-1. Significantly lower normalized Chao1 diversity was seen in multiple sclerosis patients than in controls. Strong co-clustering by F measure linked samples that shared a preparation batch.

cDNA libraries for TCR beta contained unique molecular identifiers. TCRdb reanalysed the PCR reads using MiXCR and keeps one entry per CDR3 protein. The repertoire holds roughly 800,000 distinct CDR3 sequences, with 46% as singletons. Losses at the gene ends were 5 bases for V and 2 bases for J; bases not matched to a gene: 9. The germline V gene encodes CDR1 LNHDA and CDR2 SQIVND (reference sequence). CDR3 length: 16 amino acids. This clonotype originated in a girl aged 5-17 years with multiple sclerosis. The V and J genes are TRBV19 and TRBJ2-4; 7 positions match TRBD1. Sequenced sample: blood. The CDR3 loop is CASSSPGGFSKNIQYF. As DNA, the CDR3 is TGTGCCAGTAGTTCGCCAGGGGGATTCTCCAAAAACATTCAGTACTTC.